This is a list of T cell receptor beta chains from one sample in a study of T cells in Graves' hyperthyroidism and ophthalmopathy. MiXCR, run by TCRdb on the multiplex PCR reads, gives a single entry per CDR3 protein. The table lists some 370,000 distinct CDR3 sequences, roughly an eighth of them singletons, with 25% to 30% in the top ten. Sequencing input: blood. These receptors came from a man aged 50 to 59 with Graves' ophthalmopathy. CDR3s leave out the opening cysteine and the closing phenylalanine or tryptophan. D genes are given only for firm matches.

TRBD2 TRBJ2-3 TRBV5-5 ASSFLLQRGRTDTQY
. TRBJ2-5 TRBV11-2 ASSPGQSQETQY
. TRBJ1-4 TRBV28 ASSLSGAANEKLF
TRBD2 TRBJ2-2 TRBV7-6 ASSQIAGNTGELF
TRBD2 TRBJ2-1 TRBV2 ASSLRTSGSWQF
TRBD2 TRBJ2-7 TRBV19 ASSSGGLAGAEQY
. TRBJ2-7 TRBV20-1 SAREGRGYEQY
. TRBJ1-1 TRBV15 ATSRGRTANTEAF
. TRBJ2-1 TRBV11-2 ASSLVTGSDYNEQF
TRBD2 TRBJ2-2 TRBV29-1 SVTRTSGVNTGELF
TRBD2 TRBJ2-5 TRBV6-1 ASTVLAGVETQY
. TRBJ1-2 TRBV3-1 ASSQPNAESHYGYT
TRBD1 TRBJ2-3 TRBV29-1 SVPRTGTAGTDTQY
. TRBJ2-1 TRBV11-2 ASTSYINNEQF
. TRBJ1-2 TRBV20-1 SARDQRVLGYGYT
. TRBJ1-5 TRBV27 ASSPYLGGLNQPQH
TRBD1 TRBJ2-7 TRBV4-2 ASSQTQGTVLTYEQY
TRBD2 TRBJ2-2 TRBV6-2/TRBV6-3 ASENGLAGGAGELF
. TRBJ2-1 TRBV29-1 SVGTGIRYNEQF
. TRBJ1-4 TRBV30 AWSADRTEKLF
TRBD2 TRBJ2-7 TRBV7-9 ASSSTSATYEQY
TRBD2 TRBJ2-2 TRBV19 ASTPRPAGVGTTGELF
. TRBJ1-5 TRBV9 ASSFRVGQPQH
. TRBJ2-5 TRBV6-2/TRBV6-3 ASSYSILTSKEETQY
. TRBJ2-2 TRBV27 ASNPWSGGAEGELF
TRBD2 TRBJ2-3 TRBV5-1 ASSGERGPVTDTQY
TRBD2 TRBJ2-5 TRBV20-1 SVRTREGGETQY
. TRBJ2-1 TRBV30 AWSVRWGREEGQLEQF
. TRBJ2-1 TRBV12-3/TRBV12-4 ASRGVGGAGPYNEQF
TRBD1 TRBJ2-2 TRBV28 ASSLGTGGSGELF
TRBD2 TRBJ2-5 TRBV2 ASRRTSGSSWETQY
TRBD2 TRBJ2-3 TRBV24-1 ATSDSPPSGRFDTQY